Following are 31 T cell receptor beta chains from one sample sequenced in a study of STAT3 mutations in large granular lymphocyte leukemia. Study observations and caveats: In T-cell large granular lymphocyte leukemia, about half of patients showed multiple immunodominant subclonotypes.

The assay was immunoSEQ multiplex PCR, and TCRdb's table has in-frame clones only and misses some. The sample gives about 7,700 clones, 60% to 85% of which show up once; around a quarter is in the top ten. Their recognized antigens are unknown. Sequencing was performed on peripheral blood mononuclear cells. Receptor source: a middle-aged woman with T-cell large granular lymphocyte leukemia. Some clones in this sample may be carry-over from other donors' samples.

This chain uses TRBV18 with TRBJ1-5; D unclear. CDR3 length: 13 residues. Germline values: CDR1 KGHSH, CDR2 LQKENI. V lost 3 bases and J 2 bases, leaving 5 bases between the germline ends. In nucleotides, the CDR3 is TGTGCCAGCTCACCGGACGGCAATCAGCCCCAGCATTTT. Encoded protein: CASSPDGNQPQHF. Together with reference TRBV18 and TRBJ1-5, the CDR3 gives the full variable domain: NAGVMQNPRHLVRRRGQEARLRCSPMKGHSHVYWYRQLPEEGLKFMVYLQKENIIDESGMPKERFSAEFPKEGPSILRIQQVVRGDSAAYFCASSPDGNQPQHFGDGTRLSIL.

This clone was seen a handful of times. This chain connects TRBV9 to TRBJ1-2; D is possibly TRBD1 (6 bases). Germline V gene sequence: CDR1 SGDLS, CDR2 YYNGEE. CDR3 length: 16 residues. V gave up 4 bases and J gave up 3 bases, with 19 bases separating them. This CDR3 reads CASSSASTGSDYGYTF. For the CDR3, the DNA is TGTGCCAGCAGCAGCGCTTCAACAGGGTCGGACTATGGCTACACCTTC.

V usage is TRBV7-2 and J usage is TRBJ1-2; D is unclear. Deletions cut 5 bases from V and 5 bases from J, with 18 bases between. Per germline, CDR1 SGHTA and CDR2 FQGNSA. The CDR3 is made up of 15 amino acids. CDR3 protein: CASSLIPPRTYGYTF. The CDR3 DNA follows: TGTGCCAGCAGCCTAATACCCCCGCGAACTTATGGCTACACCTTC.

This clone was observed a single time. The rearrangement joins TRBV7-9 to TRBJ1-2, with D unclear. Per the germline V gene, CDR1 is SEHNR and CDR2 is FQNEAQ (reference sequence). The ends were cut back, 1 base at V and 2 bases at J, with 5 bases in the middle. The CDR3 contains 13 residues. The CDR3 reads CASSLVVNYGYTF. The DNA of the CDR3 is TGTGCCAGCAGCTTAGTTGTCAACTATGGCTACACCTTC.

The chain has TRBV5-4 and TRBJ1-2, with D hard to call. V lost 0 bases to trimming and J lost 1 base, with 4 bases between them. CDR3 length equals 13 residues. Germline CDR1 reads SGHNT; CDR2 reads YYREEE (reference sequence). Here the CDR3 reads CASSLESNYGYTF. The CDR3 DNA reads TGTGCCAGCAGCTTGGAGAGTAACTATGGCTACACCTTC.

The J gene is TRBJ1-4, the V gene TRBV5-1; D may be TRBD1 (6 bases). CDR3 length: 14 residues. The V end was cut by 3 bases, the J end by 7 bases, with 13 bases between. From germline, CDR1 is SGHRS and CDR2 YFSETQ. CDR3: CASSSTGMGEKLFF. The CDR3 DNA is TGCGCCAGCAGCTCCACAGGGATGGGTGAAAAACTGTTTTTT.

V and J are TRBV9 and TRBJ1-1; no definite D call. The germline gives CDR1 SGDLS, CDR2 YYNGEE. CDR3 length equals 14 residues. V lost 0 bases, J lost 0 bases, and 6 bases lay in between. The CDR3 DNA follows: TGTGCCAGCAGCGTAGCTCCCGTGAACACTGAAGCTTTCTTT. It is translated as CASSVAPVNTEAFF.

The chain has TRBV6-1 and TRBJ1-2; the match to TRBD1 covers 11 bases. The germline V gene has CDR1 MNHNS and CDR2 SASEGT. The CDR3 runs to 15 residues. After removal of 3 bases from V and 4 bases from J, the junction contained 4 bases not matched to a gene. This CDR3 is CASSEDRGLGYGYTF. The CDR3 bases are TGTGCCAGCAGTGAGGACAGGGGGCTGGGCTATGGCTACACCTTC.

The V and J genes are TRBV7-9 and TRBJ2-3; 10 bases are a match to TRBD2. Germline assignment: CDR1 SEHNR and CDR2 FQNEAQ (reference sequence). V dropped 5 bases and J dropped 5; count of bases not matched to a gene: 10. The CDR3 is 16 residues long. The CDR3 region is CASSQTASGRGDTQYF. As DNA, the CDR3 is TGTGCCAGCAGCCAAACGGCTAGCGGGAGAGGAGATACGCAGTATTTT.

Comment on this clone: The junction does not match germline at one end; this may be a read error. The chain links TRBV7-9 to TRBJ1-1, with TRBD1 as a possible D gene (5 bases). The CDR3 extends over 10 amino acids. Germline-derived CDR1 and CDR2 are SEHNR and FQNEAQ (reference sequence). The CDR3 spells CASSSDRDHF. For the CDR3, the DNA is TGTGCCAGCAGCTCCGACCGGGACCACTTT.

This clone was picked up one time. The gene calls are TRBV7-9 and TRBJ2-7; 8 positions agree with TRBD1. Per the germline V gene, CDR1 is SEHNR and CDR2 is FQNEAQ (reference sequence). There are 12 residues in the CDR3. Trimming removed 10 bases from V and 3 bases from J; junction bases left unmatched: 5. The chain's CDR3 is CATLGQGYEQYF. In DNA, the CDR3 is TGTGCCACCCTTGGACAGGGCTACGAGCAGTACTTC.

The V and J genes are TRBV5-1 and TRBJ1-2, with 7 bases lining up with TRBD1. This CDR3 contains 13 residues. The trim removed 7 bases at V and 7 bases at J, leaving 10 bases unmatched. Germline CDR1 reads SGHRS; CDR2 reads YFSETQ. The CDR3: CASGSPRGLGYTF. DNA of the CDR3: TGCGCCAGCGGTTCGCCAAGGGGGCTTGGCTACACCTTC.

V usage is TRBV10-3 and J usage is TRBJ2-3; TRBD2 agrees at 7 bases. The length of the CDR3 is 19 residues. With V trimmed by 0 bases and J by 2 bases, 14 bases remained unmatched. CDR1 and CDR2 from the germline V gene are ENHRY and SYGVKD. The CDR3 DNA is TGTGCCATCAGTGAGTCGGTTTCCCAATCTAGCGGCTACACAGATACGCAGTATTTT. It specifies CAISESVSQSSGYTDTQYF.

The genes are TRBV30 and TRBJ2-3; no reliable D call. Trimming stripped 0 bases from V and 2 bases from J, with 3 bases between. This CDR3 has 12 amino acids. The germline V gene has CDR1 GTSNPN and CDR2 SVGIG (reference sequence). The chain's CDR3 is CAWSVATDTQYF. The DNA for the CDR3 is TGTGCCTGGAGTGTAGCCACAGATACGCAGTATTTT.

The chain employs TRBV5-1 and TRBJ1-2; perhaps TRBD1 as D (6 bases). V was pared by 4 bases and J by 2 bases, with 9 bases between. Germline CDR1 is SGHRS and CDR2 is YFSETQ. This CDR3 is 13 amino acids long. The CDR3 bases are TGCGCCAGCAGCCCGGGACAAAACTATGGCTACACCTTC. This gives the protein CASSPGQNYGYTF.

V and J are TRBV29-1 and TRBJ1-1; D ambiguous. CDR1 is SQVTM and CDR2 is ANQGSEA in the germline V gene. The CDR3 runs 12 residues. With 3 bases removed from V and 4 bases from J, the gap between germline ends came to 9 bases. CDR3 DNA sequence: TGCAGCGTTGAGGTCCGGGGCACTGAAGCTTTCTTT. This sequence encodes CSVEVRGTEAFF.

V is TRBV18 and J is TRBJ2-7; D tentatively fits TRBD1 or TRBD2 (6 bases each). The CDR3 totals 14 residues. Trimming stripped 3 bases from V and 4 bases from J, with 13 bases between. Germline CDR1 reads KGHSH; CDR2 reads LQKENI. CDR3 nucleotides: TGTGCCAGCTCACCTGACGGAGGGGGGTACGAGCAGTACTTC. The encoded protein is CASSPDGGGYEQYF.

The J gene is TRBJ2-7, the V gene TRBV18; 8 bases match TRBD1. V shed 3 bases, J shed 2 bases, and the junction held 6 bases outside the gene matches. This CDR3 has 15 residues. CDR1 is KGHSH and CDR2 is LQKENI in the germline V gene. CDR3 region: CASSPTGTGPYEQYF. The CDR3 DNA reads TGTGCCAGCTCACCTACCGGGACAGGCCCCTACGAGCAGTACTTC.

The chain couples TRBV4-3 to TRBJ2-7; possibly TRBD1 or TRBD2 for D (5 bases each). V was clipped by 0 bases and J by 3 bases, with 12 bases between them. Germline CDR1 and CDR2: LGHNA and YSLEER. The CDR3 spans 15 residues. This CDR3 is CASSQDGDGIYEQYF. CDR3 DNA: TGCGCCAGCAGCCAAGATGGGGACGGGATCTACGAGCAGTACTTC.

In DNA form, the CDR3 reads TGCGCCAGCAGCCGAGGTGAATCCGGCTACACCTTC. It translates to CASSRGESGYTF. This rearrangement joins TRBV5-1 to TRBJ1-2; D is ambiguous. V shed 4 bases and J shed 8 bases, with 12 bases lying between them. The CDR3 consists of 12 residues. Germline loops: CDR1 SGHRS, CDR2 YFSETQ.

This clone was picked up a small number of times. This specimen includes other DNA sequences encoding the same CDR3. Here the CDR3 reads CASSLGDRRNTEAFF. CDR3 DNA: TGTGCCAGCAGCTTAGGAGACCGTCGGAACACTGAAGCTTTCTTT. The chain uses TRBV7-2 and TRBJ1-1; D is unresolved. This CDR3 comprises 15 residues. The germline V gene encodes CDR1 SGHTA and CDR2 FQGNSA. The V and J ends lost 1 base and 1 base respectively, with 10 bases between them.

The chain carries TRBV5-5 and TRBJ2-5; TRBD2 aligns across 7 bases. After removal of 1 base from V and 5 bases from J, the junction contained 2 bases not matched to a gene. From germline, CDR1 is SGHKS and CDR2 YYEKEE (reference sequence). The CDR3 runs 13 residues. The chain's CDR3 is CASSLLGGETQYF. The DNA for the CDR3 is TGTGCCAGCAGCTTGTTGGGGGGGGAGACCCAGTACTTC.

The CDR3 loop is CASRNTGQGADGYTF. The CDR3 nucleotides read TGCGCCAGCAGAAATACGGGACAGGGGGCCGATGGCTACACCTTC. V is TRBV5-1 and J is TRBJ1-2; 12 bases line up with TRBD1. The CDR3 is made up of 15 amino acids. V dropped 5 bases and J dropped 6; count of bases not matched to a gene: 8. Germline V gene sequence: CDR1 SGHRS, CDR2 YFSETQ.

This chain joins TRBV30 and TRBJ1-2, with D maybe TRBD1 (6 bases). From germline, CDR1 is GTSNPN and CDR2 SVGIG (reference sequence). This CDR3 has 14 amino acids. The germline V and J ends were trimmed by 1 base and 3 bases, with 12 bases remaining between them. CDR3 DNA: TGTGCCTGGAGTGCTGTTAGGACAGACTATGGCTACACCTTC. Its translation: CAWSAVRTDYGYTF.

The genes are TRBV7-9 and TRBJ2-7; TRBD1 might be the D (5 bases). The length of the CDR3 is 12 residues. From germline, CDR1 is SEHNR and CDR2 FQNEAQ (reference sequence). Trimming removed 5 bases from V and 5 bases from J, with 10 bases in between. CDR3 coding DNA: TGTGCCAGCAGCCCGATCAGGGACGAGCAGTACTTC. Its translation is CASSPIRDEQYF.

The chain carries TRBV5-6 and TRBJ1-1; D remains unclear. Germline assignment: CDR1 SGHDT and CDR2 YYEEEE. The CDR3 is 14 residues long. The V end was cut by 2 bases, the J end by 0 bases, with 8 bases between. The CDR3: CASSLGLLNTEAFF. CDR3 nucleotides: TGTGCCAGCAGCTTAGGACTCTTGAACACTGAAGCTTTCTTT. Together with reference TRBV5-6 and TRBJ1-1, the CDR3 gives the full variable domain: DAGVTQSPTHLIKTRGQQVTLRCSPKSGHDTVSWYQQALGQGPQFIFQYYEEEERQRGNFPDRFSGHQFPNYSSELNVNALLLGDSALYLCASSLGLLNTEAFFGQGTRLTVV.

The chain is built from TRBV5-1 and TRBJ2-5; D unclear. The J call may be incorrect, as the DNA end agrees better with TRBJ2-7. Germline V gives CDR1 SGHRS, CDR2 YFSETQ. The CDR3 runs 15 residues. For the CDR3, the DNA is TGCGCCAGCAGCTTTTCCTGGCCCCAAATCTACGAGCAGTACTTC. This sequence encodes CASSFSWPQIYEQYF.

The J gene is TRBJ2-7, the V gene TRBV5-4; 9 bases fit TRBD1. The CDR3 is 14 amino acids. J gave up 2 bases and V 4 bases, and 4 bases lay outside the gene matches. The V gene's germline CDR1 is SGHNT and CDR2 YYREEE (reference sequence). CDR3 sequence (DNA): TGTGCCAGCAGCCTGGACAGGGGCCCCTACGAGCAGTACTTC. Translated, it gives CASSLDRGPYEQYF.

The chain couples TRBV18 to TRBJ1-1; D is perhaps TRBD1 (5 bases). Deletions cut 6 bases from V and 1 base from J, with 9 bases between. The germline gives CDR1 KGHSH, CDR2 LQKENI. This CDR3 is built from 13 residues. CDR3 DNA: TGTGCCAGCTCCCAAGACAGGAACACTGAAGCTTTCTTT. This codes for CASSQDRNTEAFF.

The rearrangement uses TRBV29-1 and TRBJ2-3, with TRBD2 identical over 8 bases. This CDR3 spans 18 amino acids. Trimming removed 8 bases from V and 0 bases from J; junction bases left unmatched: 19. In germline, CDR1 is SQVTM, CDR2 ANQGSEA. CDR3 region: CSPEVRPGLEVSTDTQYF. CDR3 nucleotides: TGCAGCCCTGAAGTACGCCCGGGACTAGAAGTTAGCACAGATACGCAGTATTTT.

This clone was seen only a few times. V and J are TRBV7-2 and TRBJ2-1; no clear D gene. Trimming cost V 4 bases and J 5 bases, with 15 bases left between them. This CDR3 has 15 amino acids. Germline V CDR1 and CDR2: SGHTA, FQGNSA. CDR3: CASSSPGKGNNEQFF. The CDR3, as DNA: TGTGCCAGCAGCTCACCAGGTAAGGGTAACAATGAGCAGTTCTTC. The complete variable domain, with remaining parts taken from reference TRBV7-2 and TRBJ2-1, reads GAGVSQSPSNKVTEKGKDVELRCDPISGHTALYWYRQSLGQGLEFLIYFQGNSAPDKSGLPSDRFSAERTGGSVSTLTIQRTQQEDSAVYLCASSSPGKGNNEQFFGPGTRLTVL.